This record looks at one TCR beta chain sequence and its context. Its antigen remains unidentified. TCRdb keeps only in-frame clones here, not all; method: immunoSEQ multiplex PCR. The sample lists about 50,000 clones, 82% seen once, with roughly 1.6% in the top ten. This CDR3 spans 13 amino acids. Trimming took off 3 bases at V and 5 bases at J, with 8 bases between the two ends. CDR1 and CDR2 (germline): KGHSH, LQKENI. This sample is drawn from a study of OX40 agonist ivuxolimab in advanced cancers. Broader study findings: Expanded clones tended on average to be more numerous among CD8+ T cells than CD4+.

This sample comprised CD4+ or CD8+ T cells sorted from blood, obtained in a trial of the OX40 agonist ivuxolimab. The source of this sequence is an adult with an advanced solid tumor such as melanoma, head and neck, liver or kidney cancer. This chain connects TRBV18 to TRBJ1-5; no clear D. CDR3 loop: CASSPQVDQPQHF. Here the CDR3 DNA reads TGTGCCAGCTCACCCCAGGTCGATCAGCCCCAGCATTTT.